The rows below give T cell receptor beta chains drawn from one sample of a study of blood T cell repertoires in COVID-19. Sequenced by immunoSEQ multiplex PCR; TCRdb stores in-frame clones only, minus some. This table has almost 400,000 clones, around 89% appearing once. Sequencing input: PBMCs or T cells enriched from blood (not recorded which). These receptors came from a woman aged 25 to 45 with acute COVID-19. The CDR3 runs from the conserved cysteine through the conserved F or W. The D gene is left open where the match is weak. Size values are once, few and many counts, or a class for expanded clones, and some rows have none.

D: TRBD2; size: .; V: TRBV27; J: TRBJ2-7; CDR3: CASSVAGGGYEQYF; DNA: TGTGCCAGCAGCGTAGCGGGGGGCGGCTACGAGCAGTACTTC
D: .; size: .; V: TRBV11-2; J: TRBJ2-1; CDR3: CASSLEFGILPPNEQFF; DNA: TGTGCCAGCAGCTTAGAGTTTGGCATTCTCCCGCCCAATGAGCAGTTCTTC
D: .; size: .; V: TRBV6-5; J: TRBJ2-7; CDR3: CASSSEGDEQYF; DNA: TGTGCCAGCAGTTCGGAGGGAGACGAGCAGTACTTC
D: TRBD1; size: .; V: TRBV19; J: TRBJ1-5; CDR3: CASSLRRGQGARGGNQPQHF; DNA: TGTGCCAGTAGTTTACGACGGGGACAGGGGGCGCGAGGGGGCAATCAGCCCCAGCATTTT
D: .; size: once; V: TRBV10-2; J: TRBJ1-2; CDR3: CASSETGYGYTF; DNA: TGCGCCAGCAGTGAGACAGGGTATGGCTACACCTTC
D: .; size: .; V: TRBV7-2; J: TRBJ2-7; CDR3: CASSLATYEQYF; DNA: TGTGCCAGCAGCTTAGCTACCTACGAGCAGTACTTC
D: TRBD2; size: once; V: TRBV10-3; J: TRBJ2-1; CDR3: CAISESMAGGSYNEQFF; DNA: TGTGCCATCAGTGAGTCGATGGCGGGGGGATCCTACAATGAGCAGTTCTTC
D: TRBD1; size: .; V: TRBV12-5; J: TRBJ1-6; CDR3: CASGLGEGTGDSPLHF; DNA: TGTGCTAGTGGTTTGGGTGAGGGGACAGGGGATTCACCCCTCCACTTT
D: .; size: .; V: TRBV5-1; J: TRBJ2-7; CDR3: CASSLVDGGYEQYF; DNA: TGCGCCAGCAGCTTGGTCGACGGAGGCTACGAGCAGTACTTC
D: TRBD1; size: .; V: TRBV3-1/TRBV3-2; J: TRBJ2-1; CDR3: CASSHPTGRYGEQFF; DNA: TGTGCCAGCAGCCACCCGACAGGGCGGTACGGTGAGCAGTTCTTC
D: .; size: .; V: TRBV30; J: TRBJ1-1; CDR3: CAWGQGKNTEAFF; DNA: TGTGCCTGGGGTCAGGGAAAGAACACTGAAGCTTTCTTT
D: .; size: once; V: TRBV7-3; J: TRBJ2-3; CDR3: CASSLNPGGTDTQYF; DNA: TGTGCCAGCAGCTTAAATCCGGGGGGCACAGATACGCAGTATTTT
D: TRBD1; size: .; V: TRBV2; J: TRBJ1-1; CDR3: CAGRQGKNTEAFF; DNA: TGTGCAGGGAGACAGGGTAAGAACACTGAAGCTTTCTTT
D: .; size: .; V: TRBV6-2/TRBV6-3; J: TRBJ2-5; CDR3: CASSFGQWRETQYF; DNA: TGTGCCAGCAGTTTCGGACAGTGGCGAGAGACCCAGTACTTC
D: .; size: .; V: TRBV7-9; J: TRBJ2-7; CDR3: CASSLNNYYEQYF; DNA: TGTGCCAGCAGCCTCAACAACTACTACGAGCAGTACTTC
D: .; size: .; V: TRBV9; J: TRBJ2-7; CDR3: CASSVELVGEQYF; DNA: TGTGCCAGCAGCGTCGAACTAGTGGGCGAGCAGTACTTC
D: .; size: .; V: TRBV5-6; J: TRBJ1-5; CDR3: CASSLALRGPNQPQHF; DNA: TGTGCCAGCAGCTTAGCACTCAGGGGTCCGAATCAGCCCCAGCATTTT
D: TRBD2; size: .; V: TRBV10-2; J: TRBJ2-2; CDR3: CASSEGRATGELFF; DNA: TGCGCCAGCAGTGAGGGGAGGGCCACCGGGGAGCTGTTTTTT